These 22 T cell receptor beta chains were all obtained from the same sample, sequenced in a study of T-cell reconstitution after alpha-beta-depleted transplantation in children. Using unique molecular identifiers, the investigators prepared the TCRbeta library. MiXCR was run by TCRdb on the PCR reads, yielding one entry per CDR3 protein. The table shows under 100,000 distinct CDR3 sequences, with around 16% occurring only once. The sequences come from PBMCs, mostly from graft donor cells, collected 180 days after TCRalphabeta/CD19-depleted stem cell transplant. These receptors were obtained from a male patient under 10 years old who had a stem cell transplant for acute lymphoblastic leukemia, so the T cells may come from the graft donor.

This clonotype was seen more than once but under ten times. The rearrangement uses TRBV6-6 and TRBJ2-7; D is undetermined. CDR1 and CDR2 from the germline V gene are MNHNY and SVGAGI (reference sequence). V was pared by 8 bases and J by 7 bases, with 12 bases between. The CDR3 spans 11 residues. The DNA for the CDR3 is TGTGCCAGCCGCACGGCGAGGGAGCAGTACTTC. This translates into CASRTAREQYF.

The chain couples TRBV7-9 to TRBJ2-1; 9 bases are a match to TRBD2. This CDR3 spans 17 amino acids. CDR1 and CDR2 from the germline V gene are SEHNR and FQNEAQ (reference sequence). J lost 4 bases, V lost 1 base, and 8 bases had no gene match. CDR3 amino acids: CASSLGRREGPYNEQFF. The DNA for the CDR3 is TGTGCCAGCAGCTTAGGGCGGCGGGAGGGCCCTTACAATGAGCAGTTCTTC.

This clonotype was detected many times. The rearrangement links TRBV7-8 to TRBJ1-5, with D hard to call. The germline V gene encodes CDR1 SGHVS and CDR2 FQNEAQ. V shed 2 bases and J shed 2 bases, with 10 bases lying between them. The length of the CDR3 is 15 residues. The CDR3 DNA sequence: TGTGCCAGCAGCTTAAACGGGGTAGGCAATCAGCCCCAGCATTTT. This encodes CASSLNGVGNQPQHF.

This sequence joins TRBV27 and TRBJ1-6; no firm D call. V lost 3 bases and J 7 bases, leaving 7 bases between the germline ends. Per germline, CDR1 MNHEY and CDR2 SMNVEV (reference sequence). The CDR3 covers 13 residues. CDR3 sequence (DNA): TGTGCCAGCAGTTTGAGTTCCAATTCACCCCTCCACTTT. Protein sequence: CASSLSSNSPLHF.

The chain recombines TRBV5-1 with TRBJ2-1; D may be TRBD2 (5 bases). CDR3 length: 15 residues. Germline V gene sequence: CDR1 SGHRS, CDR2 YFSETQ. The V end was cut by 6 bases, the J end by 0 bases, with 13 bases between. CDR3 bases: TGCGCCAGCATCCGGGATCCTAGCTCCTACAATGAGCAGTTCTTC. As protein: CASIRDPSSYNEQFF.

There are many counts of this clonotype. The chain joins TRBV27 to TRBJ1-5; maybe TRBD1 (5 bases). V was trimmed by 5 bases and J by 4 bases, leaving 18 bases between them. Germline CDR1 MNHEY, CDR2 SMNVEV (reference sequence). CDR3 length: 16 amino acids. The CDR3 DNA follows: TGTGCCAGCAGTAGAACCGGGACTTGGAGGAATCAGCCCCAGCATTTT. Protein sequence: CASSRTGTWRNQPQHF.

V usage is TRBV5-1 and J usage is TRBJ2-1; 9 positions agree with TRBD1. Germline CDR1 reads SGHRS; CDR2 reads YFSETQ. After removal of 5 bases from V and 7 bases from J, the junction contained 10 bases not matched to a gene. CDR3 size: 15 residues. CDR3 region: CASRYRGRGRNEQFF. CDR3 DNA sequence: TGCGCCAGCAGGTACAGGGGGCGCGGCAGGAATGAGCAGTTCTTC.

The chain links TRBV6-1 to TRBJ1-2; TRBD1 agrees at 9 bases. The junction had 19 bases not matched to a gene; V was cut back by 10 bases and J by 7 bases. The CDR3 has 16 amino acids. In germline, CDR1 is MNHNS, CDR2 SASEGT. This CDR3 reads CATEDSRTGDHGGYTF. For the CDR3, the DNA is TGTGCCACCGAAGATAGCCGGACAGGGGACCACGGTGGCTACACCTTC.

This clonotype was found a few times. The chain carries TRBV5-5 and TRBJ1-1; D is perhaps TRBD1 (6 bases). CDR1 is SGHKS and CDR2 is YYEKEE in the germline V gene (reference sequence). The CDR3 sequence is 16 residues long. Trimming took 4 bases from V and 0 from J, leaving 16 bases between them. DNA of the CDR3: TGTGCCAGCAGCCGACAGGCTGGTGGGGTGAACACTGAAGCTTTCTTT. Translating it yields CASSRQAGGVNTEAFF.

This clonotype was recorded a few times. The V gene is TRBV18, the J gene TRBJ1-6, with unresolved D. The CDR3 has 16 residues. Trimming pared 3 bases from V and 13 bases from J, leaving 22 bases between. Germline values: CDR1 KGHSH, CDR2 LQKENI. CDR3 region: CASSPNMPVRGFPLHF. The CDR3 DNA is TGTGCCAGCTCACCGAATATGCCCGTTCGAGGATTCCCCCTCCACTTT.

The V and J genes are TRBV27 and TRBJ2-7; 7 nucleotides align to TRBD2. Germline-derived CDR1 and CDR2 are MNHEY and SMNVEV (reference sequence). The CDR3 consists of 14 residues. Unmatched junction bases numbered 6, after V lost 2 bases and J lost 5 bases. The CDR3 loop is CASSLRVLADEQYF. DNA of the CDR3: TGTGCCAGCAGTTTACGGGTGCTAGCGGACGAGCAGTACTTC.

This clonotype has ten or more counts. The V and J genes are TRBV20-1 and TRBJ2-7, with D unclear. Germline-derived CDR1 and CDR2 are DFQATT and SNEGSKA (reference sequence). Trimming shortened V by 0 bases and J by 3 bases, and 12 bases separated the two germline ends. This CDR3 has 14 residues. The CDR3 nucleotides are TGCAGTGCTAGAGAGTCTGCCAGAAGCTACGAGCAGTACTTC. Translating gives CSARESARSYEQYF.

CDR3 in amino acids: CASSHPSGGQGIETQYF. The CDR3 DNA reads as TGTGCCAGCAGCCACCCCTCTGGAGGACAGGGGATAGAGACCCAGTACTTC. The rearrangement links TRBV3-1 to TRBJ2-5, with 9 positions matching TRBD1. The length of the CDR3 is 17 residues. Germline V gene sequence: CDR1 LGHDT, CDR2 YNNKEL (reference sequence). V was clipped by 3 bases and J by 4 bases; unmatched bases: 12.

This clonotype was seen only a few times. The gene calls are TRBV20-1 and TRBJ2-2; D gene uncertain. Looked up from germline, CDR1 is DFQATT and CDR2 is SNEGSKA (reference sequence). The length of the CDR3 is 13 residues. The V end lost 3 bases, the J end lost 5 bases, and 10 bases lay between the germline ends. The DNA of the CDR3 is TGCAGTGCTAGTAACCCCAAAACCGGGGAGCTGTTTTTT. Amino acids: CSASNPKTGELFF.

This clonotype was observed a few times. The chain has TRBV10-3 and TRBJ2-1; TRBD1 is a possible D gene (5 bases). The CDR3 sequence is 15 residues long. The V and J ends lost 6 bases and 5 bases respectively, with 17 bases between them. The germline V gene encodes CDR1 ENHRY and CDR2 SYGVKD. The CDR3 loop is CAIRNPLRRDNEQFF. The CDR3 coding sequence is TGTGCCATCAGGAACCCCCTTCGCAGGGACAATGAGCAGTTCTTC.

The chain has TRBV10-1 and TRBJ2-4; 10 positions agree with TRBD1. CDR1 is WNHNN and CDR2 is SYGVQD in the germline V gene (reference sequence). V lost 4 bases, J lost 7 bases, and 10 bases stayed unmatched. The CDR3 loop spans 16 amino acids. The CDR3 nucleotides read TGCGCCAGCAGTGCCTCAAACCGGGACAGGGGTAACATTCAGTACTTC. It is translated as CASSASNRDRGNIQYF.

This clonotype was seen a few times. The chain recombines TRBV7-6 with TRBJ2-7; D unresolved. CDR1 is SGHVS and CDR2 is FNYEAQ in the germline V gene. The ends were cut back, 4 bases at V and 1 base at J, with 11 bases in the middle. The CDR3 sequence is 14 residues long. CDR3 sequence reads: CASSSRISSYEQYF. DNA for the CDR3: TGTGCCAGCAGCTCACGGATCTCATCCTACGAGCAGTACTTC.

This clonotype occurred a few times. The CDR3 DNA is TGCAGTGCTAGACCCCGGGTGGGAGATACCGACACTGAAGCTTTCTTT. This sequence encodes CSARPRVGDTDTEAFF. The gene calls are TRBV20-1 and TRBJ1-1; no reliable D call. V dropped 2 bases and J dropped 3 bases, with 19 bases sitting between them. Germline-derived CDR1 and CDR2 are DFQATT and SNEGSKA (reference sequence). The CDR3 is 16 residues long.

The chain joins TRBV6-1 to TRBJ1-4; no clear D. Germline-derived CDR1 and CDR2 are MNHNS and SASEGT. V lost 8 bases to trimming and J lost 5 bases, with 18 bases between them. The CDR3 covers 15 residues. The CDR3 here is CASPGFGRKNEKLFF. The CDR3 DNA reads TGTGCCAGCCCCGGTTTTGGGCGAAAGAATGAAAAACTGTTTTTT.

The chain links TRBV20-1 to TRBJ2-7, with D possibly TRBD2 on 7 matching bases. Germline-derived CDR1 and CDR2 are DFQATT and SNEGSKA (reference sequence). The CDR3 is 13 amino acids. The CDR3 protein is CSGEGQGPYEQYF. The CDR3 DNA reads as TGCAGCGGGGAGGGACAAGGTCCTTACGAGCAGTACTTC.

The chain uses TRBV6-6 and TRBJ2-4; D unclear. The V gene's germline CDR1 is MNHNY and CDR2 SVGAGI (reference sequence). Trimming took off 2 bases at V and 4 bases at J, with 3 bases between the two ends. The CDR3 covers 12 residues. The CDR3 here is CASSYGKNIQYF. The CDR3 DNA reads TGTGCCAGCAGTTACGGGAAAAACATTCAGTACTTC.

This chain joins TRBV12-3 or TRBV12-4 and TRBJ2-2, with 7 bases aligning to TRBD1. The CDR3 has 14 residues. V gave up 7 bases and J gave up 7 bases; unmatched junction bases: 9. The CDR3 nucleotides read TGTGCCAGCAAAGGGGGCAGGTTGAACGGGGAGCTGTTTTTT. Its protein is CASKGGRLNGELFF.